This T cell receptor beta chain was identified in a study of monozygotic twins with inflammatory bowel disease. Study results and caveats: Especially with disease activity, IBD patients shared fewer clonotypes with others than healthy twins did.

Collection of a roughly 2.7 ml blood sample took place per donor. One entry per CDR3 protein, without DNA, is what TCRdb gives after re-calling the 5' RACE reads. The repertoire shows some 160,000 distinct CDR3 sequences; the top ten hold about 8%. CDR1 is SGHRS, CDR2 YFSETQ, per germline. CDR3 size: 15 residues. On this clonotype: Its antigen is not known.

The chain is built from TRBV5-1 and TRBJ1-1. Sequencing input: blood. The TCR comes from a human donor with ulcerative colitis or Crohn's disease, or a healthy co-twin of an affected twin (not recorded which). The CDR3 protein is CASSLAGEGRTEAFF.